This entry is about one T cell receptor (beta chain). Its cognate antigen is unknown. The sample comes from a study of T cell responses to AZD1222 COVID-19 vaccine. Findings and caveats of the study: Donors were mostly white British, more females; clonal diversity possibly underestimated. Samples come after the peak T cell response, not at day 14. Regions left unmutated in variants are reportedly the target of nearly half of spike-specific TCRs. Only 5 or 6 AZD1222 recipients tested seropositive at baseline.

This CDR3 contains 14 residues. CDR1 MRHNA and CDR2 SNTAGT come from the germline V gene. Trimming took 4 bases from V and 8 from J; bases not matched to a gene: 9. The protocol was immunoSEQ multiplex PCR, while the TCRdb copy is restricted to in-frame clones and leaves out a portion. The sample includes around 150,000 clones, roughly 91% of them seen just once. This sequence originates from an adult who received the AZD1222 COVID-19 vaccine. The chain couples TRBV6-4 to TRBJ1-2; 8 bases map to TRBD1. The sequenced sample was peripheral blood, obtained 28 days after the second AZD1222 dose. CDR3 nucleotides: TGTGCCAGCAGTGGGACAGGGTCGTACGGCGGCTACACCTTC. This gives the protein CASSGTGSYGGYTF.